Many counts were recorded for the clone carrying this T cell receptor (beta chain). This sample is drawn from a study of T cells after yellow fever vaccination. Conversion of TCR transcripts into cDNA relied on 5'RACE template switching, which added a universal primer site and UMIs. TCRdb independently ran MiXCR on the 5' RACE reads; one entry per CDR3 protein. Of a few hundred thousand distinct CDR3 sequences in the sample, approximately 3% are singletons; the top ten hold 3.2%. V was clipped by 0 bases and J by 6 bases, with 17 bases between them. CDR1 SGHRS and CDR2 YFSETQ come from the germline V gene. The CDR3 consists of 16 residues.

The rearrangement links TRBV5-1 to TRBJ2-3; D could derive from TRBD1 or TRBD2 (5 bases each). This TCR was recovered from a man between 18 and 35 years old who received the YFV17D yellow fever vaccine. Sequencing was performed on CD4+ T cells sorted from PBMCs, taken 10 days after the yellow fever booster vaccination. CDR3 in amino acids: CASSLDPRDDGDTQYF. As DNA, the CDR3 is TGCGCCAGCAGCTTGGATCCACGGGACGACGGGGATACGCAGTATTTT.